Following are 19 T cell receptor beta chains from one sample sequenced in a study of blood T cell repertoires in COVID-19. TCRdb's table, derived via immunoSEQ multiplex PCR, lists solely in-frame clones and lacks some. The sample lists over 70,000 clones, 88% occurring once. The specimen sequenced was peripheral blood. The source of these receptors is a man older than 75 with acute or convalescent COVID-19.

The chain employs TRBV11-3 and TRBJ1-6, with 8 nucleotides matching TRBD1. V shed 5 bases, J shed 8 bases, and the junction held 5 bases outside the gene matches. This CDR3 comprises 14 residues. CDR1 and CDR2 from the germline V gene are SGHNT and YENEEA. CDR3 nucleotide sequence: TGTGCCAGCAGCCTCGGACAGGGAGATTCACCCCTCCACTTT. Amino acid sequence: CASSLGQGDSPLHF.

This sequence joins TRBV6-5 and TRBJ2-5, with a possible D match to TRBD1 (6 bases). The germline V gene encodes CDR1 MNHEY and CDR2 SVGAGI. V shed 7 bases and J shed 3 bases, with 12 bases lying between them. The CDR3 length is 13 residues. The CDR3: CASINREKETQYF. CDR3 bases: TGTGCCAGCATCAACAGGGAAAAAGAGACCCAGTACTTC.

This clone has more than one count but fewer than ten. This rearrangement joins TRBV12-3 or TRBV12-4 to TRBJ2-2, with unresolved D. The length of the CDR3 is 13 residues. V dropped 3 bases and J dropped 5 bases, with 7 bases sitting between them. DNA for the CDR3: TGTGCCAGCAGTTTTTTAGAGACCGGGGAGCTGTTTTTT. Protein: CASSFLETGELFF.

The rearrangement uses TRBV5-1 and TRBJ2-3; tentative D call: TRBD1 (6 bases). V was trimmed by 0 bases and J by 4 bases, leaving 15 bases between them. In germline, CDR1 is SGHRS, CDR2 YFSETQ. This CDR3 has 16 residues. CDR3 in amino acids: CASSLDRETSADTQYF. The CDR3 DNA is TGCGCCAGCAGCTTGGACAGGGAGACAAGCGCAGATACGCAGTATTTT.

The chain has TRBV5-1 and TRBJ2-1; D may be TRBD2 (5 bases). This CDR3 has 15 residues. V was pared by 2 bases and J by 0 bases, with 9 bases between. Germline CDR1 and CDR2: SGHRS and YFSETQ. The CDR3 region has the DNA TGCGCCAGCAGCTTTGAAGGAGGCTCCTACAATGAGCAGTTCTTC. Translating gives CASSFEGGSYNEQFF. The entire variable domain, with the rest obtained from reference TRBV5-1 and TRBJ2-1, is as follows: KAGVTQTPRYLIKTRGQQVTLSCSPISGHRSVSWYQQTPGQGLQFLFEYFSETQRNKGNFPGRFSGRQFSNSRSEMNVSTLELGDSALYLCASSFEGGSYNEQFFGPGTRLTVL.

This chain connects TRBV3-1 (or the pseudogene TRBV3-2) to TRBJ2-1; 10 bases line up with TRBD2. The V segment lost 1 base and the J segment 8 bases; nucleotides outside the gene matches: 8. The CDR3 has 16 residues. Germline V gives CDR1 LGHDT, CDR2 YNNKEL (reference sequence). The CDR3 sequence: CASSQGASGGVDEQFF. The CDR3 nucleotides are TGTGCCAGCAGCCAAGGCGCTAGCGGGGGTGTAGATGAGCAGTTCTTC.

The chain has TRBV3-1 (or the pseudogene TRBV3-2) and TRBJ2-7; TRBD2 aligns across 7 bases. The V and J ends lost 1 base and 0 bases, in that order; junction bases with no gene match: 3. The CDR3 is made up of 15 amino acids. Germline V gene lookup returns CDR1 LGHDT and CDR2 YNNKEL (reference sequence). DNA for the CDR3: TGTGCCAGCAGCCAAGGGCCTAGCGGCTCCTACGAGCAGTACTTC. This codes for CASSQGPSGSYEQYF.

This chain uses TRBV7-2 with TRBJ1-1; D is perhaps TRBD1 (5 bases). From germline, CDR1 is SGHTA and CDR2 FQGNSA. CDR3 size: 13 residues. Trimming took off 2 bases at V and 5 bases at J, with 9 bases between the two ends. DNA for the CDR3: TGTGCCAGCAGCTTACAGGGTTGGACTGAAGCTTTCTTT. This encodes CASSLQGWTEAFF.

The chain uses TRBV18 and TRBJ2-7; TRBD1 aligns across 7 bases. CDR1 KGHSH and CDR2 LQKENI come from the germline V gene. The CDR3 covers 14 residues. V lost 3 bases and J lost 1; bases outside the gene matches: 3. The CDR3 sequence: CASSPGQTSYEQYF. The CDR3 DNA is TGTGCCAGCTCACCGGGACAGACTTCCTACGAGCAGTACTTC.

This CDR3 is CASSQFGTSGGGNEQFF. The CDR3 DNA sequence: TGCGCCAGCAGCCAATTTGGGACTAGCGGAGGGGGAAATGAGCAGTTCTTC. The chain joins TRBV4-3 to TRBJ2-1; 11 nucleotides match TRBD2. V dropped 2 bases and J dropped 7; count of bases not matched to a gene: 10. The CDR3 is made up of 17 amino acids. Germline CDR1 LGHNA, CDR2 YSLEER.

The gene calls are TRBV7-2 and TRBJ2-2; tentatively, D is TRBD1 (5 bases). CDR1 is SGHTA and CDR2 is FQGNSA in the germline V gene. Trimming removed 5 bases from V and 2 bases from J, with 15 bases in between. This CDR3 has 16 residues. CDR3 loop: CASSPARTRNTGELFF. CDR3 coding DNA: TGTGCCAGCAGCCCCGCGAGGACACGTAACACCGGGGAGCTGTTTTTT.

The chain couples TRBV30 to TRBJ2-7, with 9 bases that match TRBD2. Germline V gene data show CDR1 as GTSNPN and CDR2 as SVGIG (reference sequence). The CDR3 covers 13 residues. V was clipped by 2 bases and J by 2 bases; unmatched bases: 1. The CDR3 region has the DNA TGTGCCTGGAGTAGACTAGCGGCCTACGAGCAGTACTTC. Translating gives CAWSRLAAYEQYF.

This clone was found once. This chain connects TRBV6-5 to TRBJ1-5; a possible D gene is TRBD1 (5 bases). Germline values: CDR1 MNHEY, CDR2 SVGAGI. CDR3 length equals 13 residues. V was trimmed by 7 bases and J by 2 bases, leaving 9 bases between them. CDR3 residues: CASTRDGNQPQHF. In nucleotides, the CDR3 is TGTGCCAGCACCAGGGATGGCAATCAGCCCCAGCATTTT.

V gene TRBV4-2 combines with J gene TRBJ2-4, with TRBD1 matching 11 bases. Germline V lookup: CDR1 LGHNA, CDR2 YNFKEQ. The junction had 10 bases not matched to a gene; V was cut back by 1 base and J by 8 bases. This CDR3 has 17 amino acids. This CDR3 reads CASSQVVGQGEADIQYF. The CDR3, as DNA: TGTGCCAGCAGCCAAGTTGTGGGACAGGGGGAGGCGGACATTCAGTACTTC.

The chain has TRBV5-1 and TRBJ1-1; TRBD1 is a possible D gene (6 bases). The V and J ends lost 0 bases and 0 bases respectively, with 9 bases between them. Per the germline V gene, CDR1 is SGHRS and CDR2 is YFSETQ. This CDR3 spans 15 amino acids. The DNA for the CDR3 is TGCGCCAGCAGCTTGGAGGGGGAATTGAACACTGAAGCTTTCTTT. It is translated as CASSLEGELNTEAFF.

V is TRBV6-1 and J is TRBJ2-5; 10 nucleotides agree with TRBD1. V trimming: 1 base; J trimming: 6 bases; junction bases outside the gene matches: 2. Per the germline V gene, CDR1 is MNHNS and CDR2 is SASEGT. The CDR3 totals 14 residues. In nucleotides, the CDR3 is TGTGCCAGCAGTGAAGGACAGGGGGCGAAGACCCAGTACTTC. Translated: CASSEGQGAKTQYF.

The gene calls are TRBV29-1 and TRBJ2-5, with D perhaps matching TRBD2 (5 bases). The V gene's germline CDR1 is SQVTM and CDR2 ANQGSEA. The germline V and J ends were trimmed by 5 bases and 5 bases, with 15 bases remaining between them. This CDR3 has 13 amino acids. The CDR3 reads CSVQFLAGETQYF. The CDR3 coding sequence is TGCAGCGTTCAATTCCTAGCAGGCGAGACCCAGTACTTC.

The V call is TRBV20-1, the J call TRBJ1-2; D unclear. Germline lookup yields CDR1 DFQATT and CDR2 SNEGSKA (reference sequence). This CDR3 spans 13 amino acids. V gave up 3 bases and J gave up 8 bases, with 16 bases separating them. The CDR3 reads CSASTPGKGGYTF. CDR3 bases: TGCAGTGCTAGTACTCCGGGGAAAGGGGGCTACACCTTC.

The V gene is TRBV15, the J gene TRBJ2-7; D unclear. From germline, CDR1 is LNHNV and CDR2 YYDKDF (reference sequence). The V and J ends lost 0 bases and 9 bases respectively, with 6 bases between them. The CDR3 is 11 residues long. The CDR3 nucleotides read TGTGCCACCAGCAGAGACTATACGCAGTACTTC. Amino acid sequence: CATSRDYTQYF.